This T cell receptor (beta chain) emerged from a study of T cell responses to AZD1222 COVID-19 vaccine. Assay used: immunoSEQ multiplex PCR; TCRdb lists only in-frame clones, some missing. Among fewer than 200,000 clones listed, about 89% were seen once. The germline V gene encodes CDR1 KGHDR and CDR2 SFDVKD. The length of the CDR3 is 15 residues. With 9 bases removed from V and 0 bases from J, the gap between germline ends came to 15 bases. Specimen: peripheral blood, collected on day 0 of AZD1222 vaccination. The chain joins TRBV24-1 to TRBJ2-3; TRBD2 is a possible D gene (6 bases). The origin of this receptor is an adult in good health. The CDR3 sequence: CATGRAGSSTDTQYF. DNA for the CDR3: TGTGCCACCGGTCGGGCGGGGTCTAGCACAGATACGCAGTATTTT.